Below are 18 T cell receptor beta chains sequenced from a single sample in a study of cytomegalovirus exposure and HLA in healthy donors. With 60 Vbeta and 13 Jbeta primers, the PCR was carried out. Assay: immunoSEQ multiplex PCR; the TCRdb copy retains only in-frame clones and omits some. The sample has over 150,000 clones, around 80% seen once. Sequenced: PBMCs. These receptors were taken from a woman aged 50 to 60 in good health and CMV-seropositive.

The J gene is TRBJ2-1, the V gene TRBV15; TRBD1 agrees at 9 bases. The CDR3 runs to 16 residues. V lost 3 bases, J lost 2 bases, and 5 bases stayed unmatched. From germline, CDR1 is LNHNV and CDR2 YYDKDF (reference sequence). CDR3 bases: TGTGCCACCAGCAGGGGGGACAGGGCAACCTACAATGAGCAGTTCTTC. Amino acids: CATSRGDRATYNEQFF.

This chain connects TRBV27 to TRBJ1-4, with 7 bases matching TRBD1. With V trimmed by 8 bases and J by 0 bases, 6 bases remained unmatched. This CDR3 comprises 15 residues. CDR1 and CDR2 (germline): MNHEY, SMNVEV (reference sequence). The CDR3 DNA sequence: TGTGCCAGCCGGGACAGCCTTGCAACTAATGAAAAACTGTTTTTT. Residues: CASRDSLATNEKLFF.

The chain recombines TRBV19 with TRBJ2-3; D may be TRBD1 (7 bases). This CDR3 comprises 19 residues. V gave up 3 bases and J gave up 5 bases, with 27 bases separating them. CDR1 is LNHDA and CDR2 is SQIVND in the germline V gene (reference sequence). The CDR3 is CASSIMVLKEGAGGDTQYF. As DNA, the CDR3 is TGTGCCAGTAGTATCATGGTCCTTAAGGAGGGGGCAGGGGGAGATACGCAGTATTTT.

The chain is built from TRBV7-2 and TRBJ1-1, with 7 bases that match TRBD1. This CDR3 is 17 amino acids long. V lost 2 bases, J lost 2 bases, and 11 bases stayed unmatched. CDR1 is SGHTA, CDR2 FQGNSA, per germline. CDR3 sequence: CASSLSGGDRFNTEAFF. The DNA of the CDR3 is TGTGCCAGCAGCTTATCGGGTGGGGACAGATTCAACACTGAAGCTTTCTTT.

The rearrangement joins TRBV27 to TRBJ1-2; D is possibly TRBD1 (5 bases). Germline V gene data show CDR1 as MNHEY and CDR2 as SMNVEV (reference sequence). The CDR3 sequence is 15 residues long. Trimming pared 5 bases from V and 4 bases from J, leaving 17 bases between. The CDR3 loop reads CASSQRTGLGYGYTF. CDR3 sequence (DNA): TGTGCCAGCAGTCAAAGAACGGGACTTGGCTATGGCTACACCTTC.

V usage is TRBV29-1 and J usage is TRBJ2-5; D possibly corresponds to TRBD2 (6 bases). In germline, CDR1 is SQVTM, CDR2 ANQGSEA. This CDR3 region has 13 residues. Trimming took off 6 bases at V and 2 bases at J, with 13 bases between the two ends. The DNA of the CDR3 is TGCAGCGTCCGGGCGAGCGGGCAAGAGACCCAGTACTTC. Its translation is CSVRASGQETQYF. Together with reference TRBV29-1 and TRBJ2-5, the CDR3 gives the full variable domain: SAVISQKPSRDICQRGTSLTIQCQVDSQVTMMFWYRQQPGQSLTLIATANQGSEATYESGFVIDKFPISRPNLTFSTLTVSNMSPEDSSIYLCSVRASGQETQYFGPGTRLLVL.

Concerning this clone itself: Other nucleotide sequences from this sample produce the same CDR3. CDR3 sequence (DNA): TGTGCCAGCTCCCCTAGGACGGAGGCCTACGAGCAGTACTTC. Protein product: CASSPRTEAYEQYF. This chain uses TRBV18 with TRBJ2-7, with a tentative D call TRBD2 (5 bases). This CDR3 has 14 residues. Germline CDR1 is KGHSH and CDR2 is LQKENI. Trimming left V 6 bases short and J 2 bases short, with 14 bases between.

V is TRBV7-3 and J is TRBJ2-5; D perhaps matches TRBD2 (6 bases). The CDR3 has 10 residues. From germline, CDR1 is SGHTA and CDR2 FQGTGA. V was clipped by 5 bases and J by 9 bases, with 7 bases between them. The DNA for the CDR3 is TGTGCCAGCAGCCCGGGGGCCCAGTACTTC. Translating it yields CASSPGAQYF.

Only one count was recorded for this clone. This chain uses TRBV9 with TRBJ2-3; 9 nucleotides align to TRBD1. The J segment lost 1 base and the V segment lost 3 bases, leaving 3 bases of the junction unmatched. The CDR3 is 15 residues long. Per germline, CDR1 SGDLS and CDR2 YYNGEE. The chain's CDR3 is CASSDRTGGTDTQYF. The CDR3 DNA follows: TGTGCCAGCAGCGACCGGACAGGGGGCACAGATACGCAGTATTTT.

This clone was seen only a few times. The chain has TRBV6-6 and TRBJ2-2, with 7 nucleotides matching TRBD2. Per germline, CDR1 MNHNY and CDR2 SVGAGI (reference sequence). The V and J ends lost 6 bases and 8 bases, in that order; junction bases with no gene match: 0. The CDR3 loop spans 11 amino acids. In DNA, the CDR3 is TGTGCCAGCAGGGGAGGGGGGGAGCTGTTTTTT. It translates to CASRGGGELFF.

This chain uses TRBV11-3 with TRBJ2-3; TRBD2 agrees at 12 bases. V shed 1 base and J 6 bases; nucleotides not matched to a gene: 14. Germline loops: CDR1 SGHNT, CDR2 YENEEA. The CDR3 has 19 residues. The DNA of the CDR3 is TGTGCCAGCAGCTTAGGGGTTCCTACTAGCGGGGGGCCCACGGATACGCAGTATTTT. Amino acid sequence: CASSLGVPTSGGPTDTQYF.

The chain recombines TRBV19 with TRBJ2-6; the D is unclear. Germline CDR1 LNHDA, CDR2 SQIVND (reference sequence). The CDR3 covers 13 residues. V was trimmed by 10 bases and J by 4 bases, leaving 11 bases between them. The CDR3 region is CATTVTGANVLTF. The CDR3 DNA reads TGTGCCACCACAGTAACGGGGGCCAACGTCCTGACTTTC.

Worth noting for this clone: Other DNA sequences in this sample translate to the same CDR3. The chain carries TRBV25-1 and TRBJ2-3; 10 nucleotides match TRBD2. CDR1 and CDR2 from the germline V gene are MGHDK and SYGVNS. J gave up 4 bases and V 4 bases, and 5 bases lay outside the gene matches. CDR3 length: 15 residues. This CDR3 reads CASSVSSGRADTQYF. CDR3 in DNA: TGTGCCAGCAGTGTTTCTAGCGGGAGAGCAGATACGCAGTATTTT. The variable domain in full, with the rest retrieved from reference TRBV25-1 and TRBJ2-3, is EADIYQTPRYLVIGTGKKITLECSQTMGHDKMYWYQQDPGMELHLIHYSYGVNSTEKGDLSSESTVSRIRTEHFPLTLESARPSHTSQYLCASSVSSGRADTQYFGPGTRLTVL.

The J gene is TRBJ1-4, the V gene TRBV4-3; 10 positions agree with TRBD1. CDR1 LGHNA and CDR2 YSLEER come from the germline V gene. This CDR3 contains 15 residues. Germline trimming cut 1 base from V and 6 bases from J; bases unmatched to any gene: 2. In DNA, the CDR3 is TGCGCCAGCAGCCAAGGCGGGACAGGGGATGAAAAACTGTTTTTT. It encodes CASSQGGTGDEKLFF.

The chain carries TRBV28 and TRBJ1-4, with unresolved D. The germline gives CDR1 MDHEN, CDR2 SYDVKM. V lost 1 base, J lost 1 base, and 10 bases lay in between. The CDR3 has 16 amino acids. The CDR3 spells CASSLLMAVTNEKLFF. CDR3 in DNA: TGTGCCAGCAGTTTATTAATGGCGGTAACTAATGAAAAACTGTTTTTT.

The chain recombines TRBV15 with TRBJ1-3, with a possible D match to TRBD1 (6 bases). Germline values: CDR1 LNHNV, CDR2 YYDKDF (reference sequence). V lost 0 bases to trimming and J lost 0 bases, with 9 bases between them. This CDR3 is 16 amino acids long. The DNA of the CDR3 is TGTGCCACCAGCAGAGATACAGGGCGCTCTGGAAACACCATATATTTT. Amino acid sequence: CATSRDTGRSGNTIYF.

This clone was detected only a few times. This chain uses TRBV11-2 with TRBJ1-1; tentatively, D is TRBD1 (6 bases). Germline loops: CDR1 SGHAT, CDR2 FQNNGV. CDR3 length: 12 amino acids. V lost 0 bases and J lost 8, with 7 bases in between. This CDR3 is CASSLDDREAFF. CDR3 DNA: TGTGCCAGCAGCTTAGACGACAGGGAAGCTTTCTTT.

The chain combines TRBV7-9 with TRBJ2-7; D may be TRBD1 (6 bases). The germline CDR1 and CDR2 sequences are SEHNR and FQNEAQ (reference sequence). There are 14 residues in the CDR3. Trimming took off 5 bases at V and 0 bases at J, with 11 bases between the two ends. DNA for the CDR3: TGTGCCAGCAGCCTGACAGGCATCTCCTACGAGCAGTACTTC. Its translation is CASSLTGISYEQYF.